The 20 T cell receptor beta chains presented below share a single source sample, sequenced in a study of blood T cell repertoires in COVID-19. Here immunoSEQ multiplex PCR was the method, and the copy in TCRdb shows in-frame clones only, minus some. This table has about 73,000 clones, 75% to 90% appearing once. Sample: peripheral blood. Receptors were obtained from a man older than 75 with acute or convalescent COVID-19.

The chain combines TRBV9 with TRBJ2-7, with TRBD1 as a possible D gene (5 bases). Trimming stripped 3 bases from V and 0 bases from J, with 10 bases between. Germline CDR1 is SGDLS and CDR2 is YYNGEE. This CDR3 comprises 14 residues. The CDR3 reads CASSAQGSSYEQYF. The CDR3 DNA reads TGTGCCAGCAGCGCTCAGGGAAGCTCCTACGAGCAGTACTTC.

The rearrangement joins TRBV5-4 to TRBJ2-1; TRBD1 is a possible D gene (6 bases). Germline assignment: CDR1 SGHNT and CDR2 YYREEE (reference sequence). This CDR3 spans 16 amino acids. V shed 5 bases and J shed 0 bases, with 15 bases lying between them. The CDR3 DNA follows: TGTGCCAGCAGTCGTAGACAGGCCGCCTCCTACAATGAGCAGTTCTTC. Residues: CASSRRQAASYNEQFF.

The chain carries TRBV19 and TRBJ2-7; 9 bases line up with TRBD1. Trimming removed 5 bases from V and 6 bases from J; junction bases left unmatched: 5. Per germline, CDR1 LNHDA and CDR2 SQIVND (reference sequence). The CDR3 extends over 13 amino acids. The CDR3 reads CASSFGTGLEQYF. CDR3 sequence (DNA): TGTGCCAGTAGTTTCGGGACAGGGCTCGAGCAGTACTTC.

The V call is TRBV7-2, the J call TRBJ2-7; D is unresolved. This CDR3 comprises 13 residues. The germline V gene encodes CDR1 SGHTA and CDR2 FQGNSA. Trimming left V 3 bases short and J 0 bases short, with 6 bases between. This chain's CDR3 is CASSFSSSYEQYF. The CDR3 DNA sequence: TGTGCCAGCAGCTTCTCTAGCTCCTACGAGCAGTACTTC. The full variable domain, with the rest looked up from reference TRBV7-2 and TRBJ2-7, is GAGVSQSPSNKVTEKGKDVELRCDPISGHTALYWYRQSLGQGLEFLIYFQGNSAPDKSGLPSDRFSAERTGGSVSTLTIQRTQQEDSAVYLCASSFSSSYEQYFGPGTRLTVT.

This chain uses TRBV5-5 with TRBJ1-5; no firm D call. V lost 2 bases, J lost 11 bases, and 17 bases lay in between. Germline-derived CDR1 and CDR2 are SGHKS and YYEKEE (reference sequence). This CDR3 is built from 14 residues. In nucleotides, the CDR3 is TGTGCCAGCAGCTTACAGCCCGGGGAGAGGGCCCAGCATTTT. The encoded protein is CASSLQPGERAQHF. Full variable domain (rest looked up from reference TRBV5-5 and TRBJ1-5): DAGVTQSPTHLIKTRGQQVTLRCSPISGHKSVSWYQQVLGQGPQFIFQYYEKEERGRGNFPDRFSARQFPNYSSELNVNALLLGDSALYLCASSLQPGERAQHFGDGTRLSIL.

This chain joins TRBV7-8 and TRBJ1-3; D unresolved. The CDR3 runs to 14 residues. V was trimmed by 1 base and J by 4 bases, leaving 8 bases between them. CDR1 SGHVS and CDR2 FQNEAQ come from the germline V gene. In nucleotides, the CDR3 is TGTGCCAGCAGCTTAGGGACTCCCGGAAACACCATATATTTT. Its translation is CASSLGTPGNTIYF.

The chain employs TRBV7-6 and TRBJ2-2; 9 nucleotides line up with TRBD2. The J segment lost 3 bases and the V segment lost 1 base, leaving 0 bases of the junction unmatched. The CDR3 runs to 15 residues. The germline gives CDR1 SGHVS, CDR2 FNYEAQ. The CDR3 sequence is CASSLGTSDTGELFF. CDR3 nucleotide sequence: TGTGCCAGCAGCTTAGGGACTAGCGACACCGGGGAGCTGTTTTTT.

This chain connects TRBV5-5 to TRBJ1-5; D gene unclear. This CDR3 has 14 amino acids. The germline V gene encodes CDR1 SGHKS and CDR2 YYEKEE (reference sequence). The V end lost 0 bases, the J end lost 0 bases, and 4 bases lay between the germline ends. CDR3 sequence reads: CASSLGGSNQPQHF. The CDR3 nucleotides read TGTGCCAGCAGCTTGGGAGGTAGCAATCAGCCCCAGCATTTT. Supplemented by reference TRBV5-5 and TRBJ1-5, the full variable domain reads DAGVTQSPTHLIKTRGQQVTLRCSPISGHKSVSWYQQVLGQGPQFIFQYYEKEERGRGNFPDRFSARQFPNYSSELNVNALLLGDSALYLCASSLGGSNQPQHFGDGTRLSIL.

The genes are TRBV6-6 and TRBJ2-1, with a tentative D call TRBD1 (6 bases). Germline V gene sequence: CDR1 MNHNY, CDR2 SVGAGI (reference sequence). Trimming removed 6 bases at V and 3 bases at J, with 12 bases between. The CDR3 is made up of 14 amino acids. As DNA, the CDR3 is TGTGCCAGCAGACCCGGACAGAACTACAATGAGCAGTTCTTC. It translates to CASRPGQNYNEQFF.

The chain uses TRBV19 and TRBJ2-2; 7 bases match TRBD2. The CDR3 consists of 15 residues. V lost 5 bases, J lost 5 bases, and 8 bases stayed unmatched. Germline V lookup: CDR1 LNHDA, CDR2 SQIVND (reference sequence). In DNA form, the CDR3 reads TGTGCCAGTAGTGTCACGGGGGGAATTACCGGGGAGCTGTTTTTT. Translating gives CASSVTGGITGELFF.

The rearrangement uses TRBV15 and TRBJ2-3; D not resolved. This CDR3 is built from 19 residues. With 1 base removed from V and 2 bases from J, the gap between germline ends came to 22 bases. CDR1 LNHNV and CDR2 YYDKDF come from the germline V gene (reference sequence). The CDR3 nucleotides are TGTGCCACCAGCAGAGCAAGACTTCGAACCAGAGATGACACAGATACGCAGTATTTT. Its protein product is CATSRARLRTRDDTDTQYF.

The chain has TRBV5-1 and TRBJ2-2, with TRBD1 identical over 10 bases. Germline V gene data show CDR1 as SGHRS and CDR2 as YFSETQ. The ends lost 0 bases at V and 5 bases at J; junction bases unmatched: 1. There are 15 residues in the CDR3. CDR3 protein: CASSLGDRGTGELFF. As DNA, the CDR3 is TGCGCCAGCAGCTTGGGGGACAGGGGAACCGGGGAGCTGTTTTTT.

The rearrangement uses TRBV3-1 (or the pseudogene TRBV3-2) and TRBJ2-3, with TRBD2 matching 11 bases. Per germline, CDR1 LGHDT and CDR2 YNNKEL (reference sequence). V lost 6 bases and J lost 3; bases outside the gene matches: 2. This CDR3 region has 14 residues. The CDR3 region is CASSSGGETDTQYF. Written as DNA, the CDR3 is TGTGCCAGCAGTAGCGGGGGGGAAACAGATACGCAGTATTTT.

The CDR3 is CASSRTTGGGETQYF. The CDR3 DNA reads as TGTGCCAGCAGCCGGACGACTGGGGGAGGGGAGACCCAGTACTTC. This chain joins TRBV5-4 and TRBJ2-5; 7 nucleotides match TRBD2. Germline CDR1 is SGHNT and CDR2 is YYREEE (reference sequence). The CDR3 extends over 15 amino acids. With V trimmed by 4 bases and J by 5 bases, 11 bases remained unmatched.

This sequence joins TRBV7-8 and TRBJ1-1; D not resolved. This CDR3 has 13 residues. Germline CDR1 SGHVS, CDR2 FQNEAQ. V was cut by 6 bases and J by 2 bases, with 10 bases left in between. The CDR3 region is CASRKRANTEAFF. The CDR3 nucleotides are TGTGCCAGCAGAAAGAGGGCTAACACTGAAGCTTTCTTT.

V usage is TRBV7-9 and J usage is TRBJ2-5, with D uncertain. V was shortened by 0 bases and J by 2 bases, with 10 bases between the two germline ends. The CDR3 runs to 15 residues. Germline CDR1 SEHNR, CDR2 FQNEAQ (reference sequence). CDR3 amino acids: CASSLAGPSQETQYF. CDR3 sequence (DNA): TGTGCCAGCAGCTTAGCTGGGCCCTCGCAAGAGACCCAGTACTTC.

CDR3 loop: CASSARDTVSYEQYF. The CDR3 DNA is TGTGCCAGCAGCGCCCGGGACACCGTCTCCTACGAGCAGTACTTC. The rearrangement joins TRBV3-1 (or the pseudogene TRBV3-2) to TRBJ2-7, with D tentatively TRBD1 (6 bases). The V and J ends lost 5 bases and 0 bases respectively, with 14 bases between them. This CDR3 comprises 15 residues. Germline CDR1 LGHDT, CDR2 YNNKEL (reference sequence).

The chain has TRBV12-2 and TRBJ1-5; no DNA check was done on the table's D call, TRBD1. TRBV12-2 is given as a pseudogene. The CDR3 has 12 residues. The CDR3: CASRWQGQPQHF. CDR3 nucleotide sequence: TGTGCAAGTCGCTGGCAGGGTCAGCCCCAGCATTTT.

This sequence joins TRBV19 and TRBJ2-5; unclear D gene. Between the trimmed V and J ends, which lost 3 bases and 3 bases, there was a span of 14 bases. This CDR3 is 15 amino acids long. The V gene's germline CDR1 is LNHDA and CDR2 SQIVND (reference sequence). The CDR3 reads CASSIGGSFKETQYF. The DNA for the CDR3 is TGTGCCAGTAGTATTGGCGGATCGTTCAAAGAGACCCAGTACTTC.

The chain combines TRBV3-1 (or the pseudogene TRBV3-2) with TRBJ1-5; D gene uncertain. V was shortened by 0 bases and J by 4 bases, with 10 bases between the two germline ends. This CDR3 region has 15 residues. CDR1 LGHDT and CDR2 YNNKEL come from the germline V gene (reference sequence). CDR3 DNA: TGTGCCAGCAGCCAAGATATGGCAGGTAATCAGCCCCAGCATTTT. Its translation is CASSQDMAGNQPQHF.